The present TCR beta chain was sequenced within a study of vaccination and CD4 T cells after COVID-19. With regard to this clonotype: Its specificity is not known.

As to treatment: approximately nine-day PBMC culture with coronavirus spike peptide pools or control peptides (ViraFEST assay). Unmatched junction bases numbered 10, after V lost 6 bases and J lost 7 bases. In germline, CDR1 is SGHTA, CDR2 FQGNSA. The CDR3 spans 16 residues. The Oncomine TCR Beta short-read assay was applied to DNA of cultured CD4+ T cells. TCRdb re-called the PCR reads with MiXCR, one entry per CDR3 protein. The repertoire holds thousands of distinct CDR3 sequences, with approximately 58% as singletons. V and J are TRBV7-2 and TRBJ1-6; 9 nucleotides match TRBD1. This material consisted of cultured CD4+ T cells from blood, taken after SARS-CoV-2 vaccination. This clonotype originated in a human donor with COVID-19. The CDR3 DNA reads as TGTGCCAGCAGGCTACAGGGGGCCCATCCAAATTCACCCCTCCACTTT. This gives the protein CASRLQGAHPNSPLHF.